These T cell receptor beta chains were read from a single sample in a study of siplizumab effects on memory and regulatory T cells. Measured with immunoSEQ multiplex PCR; TCRdb has only the in-frame clones, and not every one. The table has about 82,000 clones, 87% seen once; the top ten hold 1.5% to 1.7%. The sequencing input was Tregs sorted from blood. The receptors here all came from a human donor in good health. Both conserved end residues are part of each CDR3. The D gene is left open where the match is weak. Clone size is given for some rows only: seen once, a few or many times, or a class if the clone is expanded.

d_call: .; j_call: TRBJ1-1; clone_size: .; v_call: TRBV9; cdr3_aa: CASSVQGASFDTEAFF; cdr3_nt: TGTGCCAGCAGCGTGCAGGGAGCCTCCTTCGACACTGAAGCTTTCTTT
d_call: .; j_call: TRBJ2-2; clone_size: .; v_call: TRBV2; cdr3_aa: CASSPDRNTGELFF; cdr3_nt: TGTGCCAGCAGCCCGGACAGAAACACCGGGGAGCTGTTTTTT
d_call: TRBD1; j_call: TRBJ1-4; clone_size: .; v_call: TRBV5-1; cdr3_aa: CASSSGGQGEKLFF; cdr3_nt: TGCGCCAGCAGCTCAGGGGGACAGGGTGAAAAACTGTTTTTT
d_call: .; j_call: TRBJ2-7; clone_size: .; v_call: TRBV19; cdr3_aa: CASTPTVGLYEQYF; cdr3_nt: TGTGCCAGTACCCCGACAGTCGGGCTCTACGAGCAGTACTTC
d_call: TRBD2; j_call: TRBJ2-3; clone_size: .; v_call: TRBV7-2; cdr3_aa: CASGLAGGLSTDTQYF; cdr3_nt: TGTGCCAGCGGGTTAGCGGGGGGGCTTAGCACAGATACGCAGTATTTT
d_call: TRBD1; j_call: TRBJ1-4; clone_size: once; v_call: TRBV6-5; cdr3_aa: CASSHYRGQGGKLFF; cdr3_nt: TGTGCCAGCAGTCACTACAGGGGGCAGGGGGGAAAACTGTTTTTT
d_call: .; j_call: TRBJ2-7; clone_size: .; v_call: TRBV5-1; cdr3_aa: CASSLDVLTSYEQYF; cdr3_nt: TGCGCCAGCAGCTTGGATGTGCTGACCTCCTACGAGCAGTACTTC
d_call: .; j_call: TRBJ2-7; clone_size: .; v_call: TRBV4-3; cdr3_aa: CASSQTPAGDYEQYF; cdr3_nt: TGCGCCAGCAGCCAAACCCCCGCAGGGGACTACGAGCAGTACTTC
d_call: TRBD2; j_call: TRBJ2-1; clone_size: .; v_call: TRBV19; cdr3_aa: CASKHREGGEQFF; cdr3_nt: TGTGCCAGTAAACACCGGGAGGGAGGTGAGCAGTTCTTC
d_call: TRBD2; j_call: TRBJ2-3; clone_size: .; v_call: TRBV18; cdr3_aa: CASSPRLAGADTQYF; cdr3_nt: TGTGCCAGCTCACCGCGACTAGCGGGGGCGGATACGCAGTATTTT
d_call: TRBD2; j_call: TRBJ2-5; clone_size: once; v_call: TRBV7-6; cdr3_aa: CASSLAGGKQETQYF; cdr3_nt: TGTGCCAGCAGCTTAGCGGGGGGGAAGCAAGAGACCCAGTACTTC
d_call: .; j_call: TRBJ1-2; clone_size: .; v_call: TRBV7-9; cdr3_aa: CASSSLRGLVYGYTF; cdr3_nt: TGTGCCAGCAGCTCACTCAGGGGCTTGGTCTATGGCTACACCTTC
d_call: TRBD1; j_call: TRBJ2-6; clone_size: .; v_call: TRBV4-3; cdr3_aa: CASSQDGTGGANVLTF; cdr3_nt: TGCGCCAGCAGCCAAGATGGGACAGGGGGGGCCAACGTCCTGACTTTC
d_call: .; j_call: TRBJ1-1; clone_size: .; v_call: TRBV6-5; cdr3_aa: CASSYVWAGSAFF; cdr3_nt: TGTGCCAGCAGTTACGTATGGGCAGGTTCAGCTTTCTTT
d_call: .; j_call: TRBJ2-7; clone_size: .; v_call: TRBV7-9; cdr3_aa: CASSLLALKDEQYF; cdr3_nt: TGTGCCAGCAGCTTACTAGCGTTGAAGGACGAGCAGTACTTC
d_call: .; j_call: TRBJ2-5; clone_size: once; v_call: TRBV7-6; cdr3_aa: CASSLRRQETQYF; cdr3_nt: TGTGCCAGCAGCTTAAGACGGCAAGAGACCCAGTACTTC
d_call: .; j_call: TRBJ2-7; clone_size: .; v_call: TRBV6-5; cdr3_aa: CATKDSTYEQYF; cdr3_nt: TGTGCCACCAAAGACAGCACCTACGAGCAGTACTTC
d_call: .; j_call: TRBJ2-7; clone_size: .; v_call: TRBV27; cdr3_aa: CASSRDGNYEQYF; cdr3_nt: TGTGCCAGCAGCCGGGACGGAAACTACGAGCAGTACTTC
d_call: TRBD2; j_call: TRBJ2-5; clone_size: .; v_call: TRBV11-2; cdr3_aa: CASSPGRQRETQYF; cdr3_nt: TGTGCCAGCAGCCCCGGGAGGCAGAGGGAGACCCAGTACTTC
d_call: .; j_call: TRBJ1-1; clone_size: medium-sized; v_call: TRBV7-9; cdr3_aa: CASSLGAGKYTEAFF; cdr3_nt: TGTGCCAGCAGCTTAGGGGCAGGGAAGTACACTGAAGCTTTCTTT
d_call: .; j_call: TRBJ1-6; clone_size: .; v_call: TRBV11-2; cdr3_aa: CASSPRRQSEDSPLHF; cdr3_nt: TGTGCCAGCAGCCCCCGACGACAGTCTGAGGATTCACCCCTCCACTTT
d_call: .; j_call: TRBJ1-5; clone_size: few; v_call: TRBV19; cdr3_aa: CASSIRRQPQHF; cdr3_nt: TGTGCCAGTAGTATTAGGCGGCAGCCCCAGCATTTT
d_call: .; j_call: TRBJ2-7; clone_size: .; v_call: TRBV18; cdr3_aa: CASSPLLGSYEQYF; cdr3_nt: TGTGCCAGCTCACCACTTCTGGGTTCCTACGAGCAGTACTTC
d_call: .; j_call: TRBJ2-3; clone_size: .; v_call: TRBV7-6; cdr3_aa: CASSLTGLGRILTTDTQYF; cdr3_nt: TGTGCCAGCAGCTTAACTGGCCTCGGCCGGATACTTACCACAGATACGCAGTATTTT
d_call: .; j_call: TRBJ2-5; clone_size: .; v_call: TRBV7-2; cdr3_aa: CASSLVAGAETQYF; cdr3_nt: TGTGCCAGCAGCTTAGTGGCCGGGGCTGAGACCCAGTACTTC
d_call: TRBD1; j_call: TRBJ1-2; clone_size: once; v_call: TRBV7-2; cdr3_aa: CASSPQAQGAQKHTF; cdr3_nt: TGTGCCAGCAGCCCTCAGGCCCAGGGGGCCCAAAAGCACACCTTC
d_call: .; j_call: TRBJ2-4; clone_size: .; v_call: TRBV12-5; cdr3_aa: CASGFYGAIAKNIQYF; cdr3_nt: TGTGCTAGTGGTTTTTATGGGGCGATCGCCAAAAACATTCAGTACTTC
d_call: TRBD1; j_call: TRBJ1-2; clone_size: .; v_call: TRBV7-9; cdr3_aa: CASSQTQGPYGYTF; cdr3_nt: TGTGCCAGCAGCCAAACACAGGGGCCCTATGGCTACACCTTC
d_call: TRBD1; j_call: TRBJ1-1; clone_size: few; v_call: TRBV6-5; cdr3_aa: CASTRQGSGTEAFF; cdr3_nt: TGTGCCAGCACCCGACAGGGGTCGGGCACTGAAGCTTTCTTT
d_call: TRBD2; j_call: TRBJ2-5; clone_size: once; v_call: TRBV10-2; cdr3_aa: CASSESGGGRQETQYF; cdr3_nt: TGCGCCAGCAGTGAGTCCGGCGGGGGGAGACAAGAGACCCAGTACTTC
d_call: .; j_call: TRBJ2-5; clone_size: .; v_call: TRBV7-3; cdr3_aa: CASSTGVGRGETQYF; cdr3_nt: TGTGCCAGCAGCACGGGGGTCGGGAGAGGGGAGACCCAGTACTTC
d_call: .; j_call: TRBJ2-5; clone_size: .; v_call: TRBV7-2; cdr3_aa: CASSLNLQETQYF; cdr3_nt: TGTGCCAGCAGCTTAAACCTGCAGGAGACCCAGTACTTC